The T cell receptor beta chain described here comes from a study of blood T cell repertoires in COVID-19. Study overall: From the United States, Italy and Spain came samples of acute and convalescent COVID-19.

V was shortened by 4 bases and J by 16 bases, with 17 bases between the two germline ends. Per the germline V gene, CDR1 is SGHAT and CDR2 is FQNNGV. CDR3 length: 13 residues. In the authors' methods: Amplification with reference gene primers provided the estimates of nucleated cell counts. The method was immunoSEQ multiplex PCR; TCRdb's version includes in-frame clones alone and lacks a portion of them. For V, J and clone size, that table is used; D and trimming come from the DNA. The data hold tens of thousands of clones, with about 91% observed a single time. The material sequenced was peripheral blood. This chain connects TRBV11-2 to TRBJ1-6, with D perhaps TRBD1 (6 bases). The clonotype was recovered from a man aged 35-49 years with COVID-19, enrolled during active disease. The CDR3 loop reads CASSSPVGHGLHF. CDR3 sequence (DNA): TGTGCCAGCAGCTCCCCGGTGGGACACGGGCTCCACTTT.